This is a list of T cell receptor beta chains from one sample in a study of T cells in Graves' hyperthyroidism and ophthalmopathy. A single record per CDR3 protein comes from TCRdb applying MiXCR to the multiplex PCR reads. The sample contains nearly 750,000 distinct CDR3 sequences, around 40% of which appear only once. Sequencing was carried out using blood. These receptor sequences come from a woman between 35 and 50 years old with Graves' hyperthyroidism. Each CDR3 is given with its conserved first and last residue. Fields, in order: J gene, V gene, clone size, D gene, CDR3 protein, CDR3 DNA. A D gene is named only where the DNA matches it firmly. Clone sizes are given selectively: once, few, many, or a class where the clone is expanded.

>TRBJ2-3|TRBV7-2|.|TRBD2
CASSLRVLAGGGDTQYF
TGTGCCAGCAGCTTACGGGTACTAGCGGGGGGTGGCGATACGCAGTATTTT
>TRBJ1-5|TRBV10-2|.|.
CASSWGLEKGQPQHF
TGCGCCAGCAGTTGGGGATTGGAGAAGGGCCAGCCCCAGCATTTT
>TRBJ1-6|TRBV9|few|.
CASSVRYRAITYNSPLHF
TGTGCCAGCAGCGTAAGGTACAGGGCTATCACCTATAATTCACCCCTCCACTTT
>TRBJ1-2|TRBV29-1|.|TRBD1
CSVEDHRGQGVGGYTF
TGCAGCGTTGAAGATCACCGAGGACAGGGAGTTGGAGGCTACACCTTC
>TRBJ2-7|TRBV28|.|TRBD2
CASSFISGSSYEQYF
TGTGCCAGCAGTTTCATTAGCGGGAGCTCCTACGAGCAGTACTTC
>TRBJ1-1|TRBV20-1|.|TRBD1
CSAMGPGQGIMNTEAFF
TGCAGTGCTATGGGGCCGGGACAGGGGATCATGAACACTGAAGCTTTCTTT
>TRBJ2-5|TRBV7-3|once|.
CASSFTGTQETQYF
TGTGCCAGCAGCTTTACAGGTACCCAAGAGACCCAGTACTTC
>TRBJ1-1|TRBV19|many|.
CASSMGVRRNTEAFF
TGTGCCAGTAGTATGGGGGTACGAAGAAACACTGAAGCTTTCTTT
>TRBJ1-1|TRBV15|many|TRBD1
CATSRRQGSEAFF
TGTGCCACCAGCAGAAGACAGGGAAGTGAAGCTTTCTTT
>TRBJ2-5|TRBV7-8|many|.
CASSLLFLLVGTSQYF
TGTGCCAGCAGCTTATTATTCCTTCTGGTGGGAACGTCCCAGTACTTC
>TRBJ2-5|TRBV7-9|.|TRBD2
CASSPRDLPGGGETQYF
TGTGCCAGCAGCCCCCGAGATCTACCTGGGGGGGGAGAGACCCAGTACTTC
>TRBJ2-7|TRBV7-6|many|.
CASSLVLRARRGVEQYF
TGTGCCAGCAGCTTAGTCCTCAGGGCGAGACGGGGTGTCGAGCAGTACTTC
>TRBJ2-7|TRBV7-9|.|TRBD1
CASNLQGFEQYF
TGTGCCAGCAACCTACAGGGGTTTGAGCAGTACTTC
>TRBJ2-7|TRBV20-1|many|TRBD2
CSARAALAGSAYEQYF
TGCAGTGCTAGAGCTGCCCTAGCGGGAAGTGCCTACGAGCAGTACTTC
>TRBJ1-6|TRBV11-2|.|TRBD1
CAGGTGSSYNSPLHF
TGTGCTGGTGGGACAGGGAGCTCCTATAATTCACCCCTCCACTTT
>TRBJ1-5|TRBV19|many|TRBD1
CASSTGTVDYQPQHF
TGTGCCAGTAGTACCGGGACAGTAGACTACCAGCCCCAGCATTTT
>TRBJ1-2|TRBV19|many|TRBD1
CASSPDRGYYGYTF
TGTGCCAGTAGTCCCGACAGGGGATACTATGGCTACACCTTC